The sequence of this T cell receptor beta chain was determined in a study of blood T cell repertoires in COVID-19 (dated by TCRdb to 2020 to 2022). In the study overall: The collaborator samples originated in the United States, Italy and Spain and spanned the acute and convalescent phases of COVID-19. A freely available public database, intended as a resource for researchers studying the immune response to SARS-CoV-2, is where the repertoires were released. The material from the prospective study consisted of cDNA or gDNA derived from T cells, B-cell-depleted T cells, or PBMCs. The samples were drawn from the first 160 participants of the ongoing ImmuneRACE study and from 1,254 subjects provided by 6 global collaborators. Where available, HLA class I and class II types were obtained from metadata supplied by the sample provider rather than from assay-based typing. The sample metadata nearly always contained a de-identified subject ID, COVID-19 status, age in years and sex. Deeply sampled blood TCRbeta repertoires from subjects exposed to, actively infected with, or recovered from COVID-19 were included in the dataset. What the study reported, not specific to this receptor: The quantity of clinical and demographic metadata differed by source and by participant and was supplied without curation.

TCRbeta CDR3 regions were amplified from genomic DNA by means of the immunoSEQ Assay, a bias-controlled multiplex PCR. Under the source paper's analysis protocol: The number of nucleated cells in each sample was estimated by amplification of reference gene primers within the assay. To quantify the absolute abundance of each unique TCRbeta CDR3 rearrangement, sequence reads were collapsed and filtered. For each sample, productive Simpson clonality was calculated as the square root of Simpson's diversity index across productive rearrangements. The table was pulled from immuneACCESS by TCRdb, which kept in-frame rearrangements only. Such tables lose some clones; where checked, under half of the loss comes from unresolved V genes, and the rest has no known cause. V and J calls and clone size are as listed in that table; D and trimming were resolved from the DNA. The sample records 150,000 to 200,000 clones, roughly nine tenths of which are singletons. The ten largest make up about 2.8% of the sample.

Regarding this clone: The specificity of this receptor is unknown. The sample holds no much larger clone one base away, and base qualities are not on file.

Sequences SGHAT (CDR1) and FQDESV (CDR2) are obtained from the germline V gene (reference sequence). The V end loses 6 bases and the J end loses 3 bases, and a stretch of 5 bases separates them. From the cysteine up to the phenylalanine, the CDR3 has a length of 11 residues. Just the 33-base CDR3 DNA is kept, in frame starting at base 1. Collaborating institutions collected whole blood in K2EDTA tubes following their own protocols. For TCRbeta analysis, collaborator samples were shipped as frozen whole blood, as isolated PBMCs, or as DNA extracted from either sample type. This TCR was sampled from a man in his 60s with acute or convalescent COVID-19. The sequence links TRBV11-1 to TRBJ1-1; no D gene can be assigned with confidence. Input material: peripheral blood. The CDR3: CASRRDTEAFF. The DNA reads as follows: TGTGCCAGCAGGAGGGACACTGAAGCTTTCTTT. The reference TRBV11-1 and TRBJ1-1 proteins fill in what lies around the CDR3, so the full variable domain reads EAEVAQSPRYKITEKSQAVAFWCDPISGHATLYWYRQILGQGPELLVQFQDESVVDDSQLPKDRFSAERLKGVDSTLKIQPAELGDSAMYLCASRRDTEAFFGQGTRLTVV.